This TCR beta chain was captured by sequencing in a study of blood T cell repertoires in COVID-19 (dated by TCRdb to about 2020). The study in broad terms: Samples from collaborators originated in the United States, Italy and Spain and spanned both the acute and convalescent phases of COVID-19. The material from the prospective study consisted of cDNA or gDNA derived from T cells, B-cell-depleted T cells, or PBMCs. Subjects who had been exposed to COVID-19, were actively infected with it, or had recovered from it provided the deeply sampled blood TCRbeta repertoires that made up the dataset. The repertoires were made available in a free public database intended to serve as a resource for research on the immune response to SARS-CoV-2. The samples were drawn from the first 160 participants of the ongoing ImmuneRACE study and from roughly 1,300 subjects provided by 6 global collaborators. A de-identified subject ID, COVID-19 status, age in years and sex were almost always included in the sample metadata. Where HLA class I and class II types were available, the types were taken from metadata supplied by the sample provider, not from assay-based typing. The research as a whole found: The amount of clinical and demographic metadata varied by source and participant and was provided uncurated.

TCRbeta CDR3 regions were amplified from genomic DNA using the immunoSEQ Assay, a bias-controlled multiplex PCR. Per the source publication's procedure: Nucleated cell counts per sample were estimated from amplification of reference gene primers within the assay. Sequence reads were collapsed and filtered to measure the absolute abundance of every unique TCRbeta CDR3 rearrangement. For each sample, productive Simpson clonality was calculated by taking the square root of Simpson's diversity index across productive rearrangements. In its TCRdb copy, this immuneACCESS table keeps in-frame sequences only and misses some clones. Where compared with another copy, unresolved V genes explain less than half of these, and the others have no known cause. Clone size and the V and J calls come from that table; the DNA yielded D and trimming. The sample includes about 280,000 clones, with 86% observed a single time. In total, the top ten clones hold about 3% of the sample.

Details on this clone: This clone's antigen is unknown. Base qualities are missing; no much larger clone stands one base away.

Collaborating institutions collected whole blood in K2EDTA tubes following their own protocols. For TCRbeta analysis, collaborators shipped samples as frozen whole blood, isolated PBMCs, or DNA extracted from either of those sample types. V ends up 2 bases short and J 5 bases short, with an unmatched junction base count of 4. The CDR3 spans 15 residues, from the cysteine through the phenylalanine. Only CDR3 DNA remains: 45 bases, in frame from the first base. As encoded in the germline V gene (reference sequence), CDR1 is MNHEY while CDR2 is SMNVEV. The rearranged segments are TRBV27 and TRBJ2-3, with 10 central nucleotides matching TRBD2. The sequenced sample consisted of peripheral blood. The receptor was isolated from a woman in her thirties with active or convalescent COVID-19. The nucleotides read TGTGCCAGCAGTTTACTAGCGGGGGCGGGAGATACGCAGTATTTT. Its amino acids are CASSLLAGAGDTQYF.